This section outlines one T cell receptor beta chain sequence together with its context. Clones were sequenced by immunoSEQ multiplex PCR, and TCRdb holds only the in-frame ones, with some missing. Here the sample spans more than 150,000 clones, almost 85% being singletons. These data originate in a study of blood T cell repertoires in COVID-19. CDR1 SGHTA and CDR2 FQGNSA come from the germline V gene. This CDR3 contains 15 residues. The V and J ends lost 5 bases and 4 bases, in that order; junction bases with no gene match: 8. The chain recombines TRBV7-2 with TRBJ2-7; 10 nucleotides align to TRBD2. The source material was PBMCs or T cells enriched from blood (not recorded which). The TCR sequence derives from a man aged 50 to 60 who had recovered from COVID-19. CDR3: CASSIGTSVLYEQYF. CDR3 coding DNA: TGTGCCAGCAGCATAGGGACTAGCGTACTTTACGAGCAGTACTTC.